This T cell receptor beta chain was retrieved from a study of CD4 T cells in relation to SARS-CoV-2 and coronaviruses. In the study overall: TCR beta CDR3s were sequenced after approximately 11-day antigen culture of PBMCs.

Naive and memory CD4+ T cells were cultured with CEF, then survey-sequenced. Sequencing was performed with immunoSEQ multiplex PCR; in TCRdb, only in-frame clones are kept and a portion is missing. The sample includes 35,000 or so clones, around 80% of them seen just once. Remarks on this clone: Its specificity is unknown.

Cryopreserved PBMCs were CD4-enriched, then split into naive and memory cells. The germline CDR1 and CDR2 sequences are SQVTM and ANQGSEA. V gave up 6 bases and J gave up 0 bases, with 9 bases separating them. CDR3 size: 12 residues. The sequence came from an adult with COVID-19. What was sequenced was memory CD4+ T cells from PBMCs, cultured in vitro. The chain uses TRBV29-1 and TRBJ2-7; maybe TRBD1 (7 bases). DNA for the CDR3: TGCAGCGTGGAGGGGGCCTCCTACGAGCAGTACTTC. Translation gives CSVEGASYEQYF.